These 16 T cell receptor beta chains originate from one sample sequenced in a study of post-analysis software for immune sequencing data. The antigens of these receptors remain unknown. Unique molecular identifiers tagged the TCR beta cDNA libraries. One entry per CDR3 protein, called by TCRdb with MiXCR from the PCR reads. The repertoire holds approximately 570,000 distinct CDR3 sequences, with 40% to 50% as singletons. Broader study findings: TRBV segments more frequent in patients than in controls numbered five and included TRBV5-6, TRBV5-1 and TRBV20-1.

The sample taken for sequencing was blood. The receptors derive from a girl between 5 and 17 years old with multiple sclerosis.

The chain recombines TRBV2 with TRBJ2-7; D tentatively fits TRBD1 or TRBD2 (5 bases each). The CDR3 runs 14 residues. The germline gives CDR1 SNHLY, CDR2 FYNNEI. Trimming removed 4 bases from V and 2 bases from J, with 12 bases in between. The CDR3 loop is CASSARGGTYEQYF. The DNA of the CDR3 is TGTGCCAGCAGTGCGAGGGGCGGAACCTACGAGCAGTACTTC.

The V call is TRBV7-6, the J call TRBJ2-4; D is unresolved. The J call may not be correct, given that the DNA end is closer to TRBJ2-5. CDR3 length: 14 residues. Germline-derived CDR1 and CDR2 are SGHVS and FNYEAQ. The DNA for the CDR3 is TGTGCCAGCAGCCGCGGCGGTGGCCGGGAGACCCAGTACTTC. Translating gives CASSRGGGRETQYF.

The genes are TRBV21-1 and TRBJ2-4; TRBD1 is taken as the D call from the table, unchecked against the DNA. TRBJ2-7 matches the DNA end more closely, so the J call is doubtful. TRBV21-1 is shown as a pseudogene. The length of the CDR3 is 14 residues. This CDR3 is CASSKEALSYEQYF. The CDR3 DNA reads as TGTGCCAGCAGCAAAGAGGCCCTGTCCTACGAGCAGTACTTC.

This CDR3 reads CASSRDRGTNQPQHF. The CDR3 DNA reads TGTGCCAGCAGCCGGGACAGGGGGACCAATCAGCCCCAGCATTTT. The gene calls are TRBV7-2 and TRBJ1-5; 11 bases match TRBD1. This CDR3 region has 15 residues. V lost 5 bases and J lost 3; bases outside the gene matches: 3. Germline CDR1 SGHTA, CDR2 FQGNSA.

This clonotype was recorded once. In DNA form, the CDR3 reads TGTGCCAGCAGTTTAGGTTCCCGTTCATCCTACAATGAGCAGTTCTTC. Protein product: CASSLGSRSSYNEQFF. The gene calls are TRBV12-3 or TRBV12-4 and TRBJ2-1, with D unresolved. The length of the CDR3 is 16 residues. The V and J ends lost 1 base and 1 base respectively, with 11 bases between them.

V usage is TRBV12-3 or TRBV12-4 and J usage is TRBJ1-2; D remains unclear. This CDR3 comprises 18 residues. V was trimmed by 5 bases and J by 1 base, leaving 23 bases between them. CDR3 DNA: TGTGCCAGCAGTACCTTTTCGTCAGCCTACCCATTTAACTATGGCTACACCTTC. This encodes CASSTFSSAYPFNYGYTF.

The rearrangement uses TRBV5-4 and TRBJ2-1; TRBD2 matches 7 bases. The CDR3 loop spans 14 amino acids. Per the germline V gene, CDR1 is SGHNT and CDR2 is YYREEE (reference sequence). Unmatched junction bases numbered 2, after V lost 2 bases and J lost 3 bases. In DNA form, the CDR3 reads TGTGCCAGCAGCTTCAAGCGGGACTACAATGAGCAGTTCTTC. Its protein is CASSFKRDYNEQFF.

The chain has TRBV5-1 and TRBJ2-1; 7 bases align to TRBD2. The CDR3 totals 16 residues. J was trimmed by 3 bases and V by 0 bases; bases with no gene match: 6. The germline V gene has CDR1 SGHRS and CDR2 YFSETQ. The DNA of the CDR3 is TGCGCCAGCAGCTTGGCGGGAGGTTGGGGCTACAATGAGCAGTTCTTC. It specifies CASSLAGGWGYNEQFF.

The chain joins TRBV5-5 to TRBJ2-1, with 8 bases that match TRBD2. The V segment lost 4 bases and the J segment 5 bases; nucleotides outside the gene matches: 8. The CDR3 length is 15 residues. CDR1 and CDR2 from the germline V gene are SGHKS and YYEKEE (reference sequence). CDR3 sequence reads: CASSPREGFNNEQFF. As DNA, the CDR3 is TGTGCCAGCAGCCCACGGGAGGGGTTCAACAATGAGCAGTTCTTC.

This clonotype showed up just a few times. The rearrangement links TRBV29-1 to TRBJ2-7; 7 bases map to TRBD1. V lost 3 bases to trimming and J lost 0 bases; unmatched junction nucleotides: 5. This CDR3 has 14 amino acids. Per the germline V gene, CDR1 is SQVTM and CDR2 is ANQGSEA. The DNA of the CDR3 is TGCAGCGTTGAGAAGGACAGGAGCTCCTACGAGCAGTACTTC. Protein sequence: CSVEKDRSSYEQYF.

In its sample, this clonotype was seen many times. The rearrangement uses TRBV5-1 and TRBJ2-1, with a weak D call TRBD2 (6 bases). The CDR3 extends over 11 amino acids. The germline V and J ends were trimmed by 6 bases and 13 bases, with 14 bases remaining between them. Germline assignment: CDR1 SGHRS and CDR2 YFSETQ. The DNA for the CDR3 is TGCGCCAGCACCCTTAGTGGACTACAGTTCTTC. Protein product: CASTLSGLQFF.

This clonotype appeared a few times. CDR3 sequence (DNA): TGTGCCAGCAGCTTGGGCAGGGGCAAAAACATTCAGTACTTC. Amino acids: CASSLGRGKNIQYF. The V and J genes are TRBV13 and TRBJ2-4; TRBD1 is a possible D gene (6 bases). This CDR3 contains 14 residues. V lost 3 bases and J lost 3, with 9 bases in between. Per the germline V gene, CDR1 is PRHDT and CDR2 is FYEKMQ (reference sequence). Drawing the rest from reference TRBV13 and TRBJ2-4, the complete variable domain is AAGVIQSPRHLIKEKRETATLKCYPIPRHDTVYWYQQGPGQDPQFLISFYEKMQSDKGSIPDRFSAQQFSDYHSELNMSSLELGDSALYFCASSLGRGKNIQYFGAGTRLSVL.

In the case of this clonotype: This may be a read error, as it is one base from a much larger clone. The rearrangement joins TRBV11-3 to TRBJ2-3; D is tentatively TRBD1 or TRBD2 (7 bases each). Germline loops: CDR1 SGHNT, CDR2 YENEEA. V dropped 5 bases and J dropped 5 bases, with 20 bases sitting between them. The CDR3 totals 16 residues. In DNA, the CDR3 is TGTGCCAGCAGCCTTTTGCTAGCGGCAGGGGGAGATACGCAGTATTTT. Protein product: CASSLLLAAGGDTQYF. Looking up the rest from reference TRBV11-3 and TRBJ2-3 gives the full variable domain: EAGVVQSPRYKIIEKKQPVAFWCNPISGHNTLYWYLQNLGQGPELLIRYENEEAVDDSQLPKDRFSAERLKGVDSTLKIQPAELGDSAVYLCASSLLLAAGGDTQYFGPGTRLTVL.

V gene TRBV5-1 combines with J gene TRBJ2-3; 12 nucleotides match TRBD2. V lost 3 bases and J lost 2; bases outside the gene matches: 7. The CDR3 contains 17 residues. The V gene's germline CDR1 is SGHRS and CDR2 YFSETQ. The CDR3 loop reads CASSWTSGIGDTDTQYF. In DNA form, the CDR3 reads TGCGCCAGCAGCTGGACTAGCGGGATTGGGGACACAGATACGCAGTATTTT.

This clonotype was seen only a few times. The V gene is TRBV13, the J gene TRBJ2-7, with D unresolved. Germline V CDR1 and CDR2: PRHDT, FYEKMQ (reference sequence). The CDR3 extends over 14 amino acids. V gave up 5 bases and J gave up 0 bases, with 11 bases separating them. The CDR3 region has the DNA TGTGCCAGCAGCAGCCGGGCCCACTCCTACGAGCAGTACTTC. This codes for CASSSRAHSYEQYF.

The chain joins TRBV20-1 to TRBJ2-3, with 8 nucleotides matching TRBD2. Germline trimming cut 1 base from V and 4 bases from J; bases unmatched to any gene: 4. The CDR3 is 14 residues long. Germline values: CDR1 DFQATT, CDR2 SNEGSKA (reference sequence). This chain's CDR3 is CSARGVAGSDTQYF. The CDR3 nucleotides are TGCAGTGCTAGAGGGGTAGCGGGGTCAGATACGCAGTATTTT.